Shown below are 16 T cell receptor beta chains from a single sample sequenced in a study of blood T cell repertoires in COVID-19. The table came from immunoSEQ multiplex PCR; TCRdb's copy has only in-frame clones and leaves some out. The table records hundreds of thousands of clones, roughly nine tenths of them present only once. The specimen was PBMCs or T cells enriched from blood (not recorded which). These receptors all come from a man aged 25 to 40 who had recovered from COVID-19.

A remark on this clone: Within the sample, other DNA sequences also encode this same CDR3. V usage is TRBV11-3 and J usage is TRBJ2-2; D possibly corresponds to TRBD2 (6 bases). The CDR3 is made up of 13 amino acids. The germline gives CDR1 SGHNT, CDR2 YENEEA. The V end was cut by 5 bases, the J end by 7 bases, with 11 bases between. DNA for the CDR3: TGTGCCAGCAGCCCTCGGGGGAGCGGGGAGCTGTTTTTT. It is translated as CASSPRGSGELFF. The full variable domain, in which reference TRBV11-3 and TRBJ2-2 provide the parts outside the CDR3, is EAGVVQSPRYKIIEKKQPVAFWCNPISGHNTLYWYLQNLGQGPELLIRYENEEAVDDSQLPKDRFSAERLKGVDSTLKIQPAELGDSAVYLCASSPRGSGELFFGEGSRLTVL.

The chain recombines TRBV28 with TRBJ1-2; the match to TRBD1 covers 7 bases. The J segment lost 5 bases and the V segment lost 6 bases, leaving 9 bases of the junction unmatched. The germline V gene has CDR1 MDHEN and CDR2 SYDVKM. The CDR3 contains 14 residues. CDR3 in DNA: TGTGCCAGCAGCCAACTGCCGGGACAGTATGGCTACACCTTC. It codes for CASSQLPGQYGYTF.

V is TRBV9 and J is TRBJ2-2, with 7 nucleotides matching TRBD2. This CDR3 has 15 amino acids. Germline CDR1 and CDR2: SGDLS and YYNGEE. The ends lost 0 bases at V and 4 bases at J; junction bases unmatched: 3. The CDR3 is CASSVETSPTGELFF. CDR3 in DNA: TGTGCCAGCAGCGTAGAGACTAGCCCCACCGGGGAGCTGTTTTTT.

This clone was detected only once. The V and J genes are TRBV7-9 and TRBJ1-2; no definite D call. Germline-derived CDR1 and CDR2 are SEHNR and FQNEAQ (reference sequence). V was clipped by 6 bases and J by 0 bases, with 11 bases between them. The CDR3 runs 14 residues. CDR3 protein: CASRVSDSNYGYTF. The CDR3 DNA follows: TGTGCCAGCAGGGTCTCGGACTCTAACTATGGCTACACCTTC.

The chain links TRBV4-1 to TRBJ2-7; 11 nucleotides align to TRBD2. The CDR3 is made up of 14 amino acids. The trim removed 5 bases at V and 4 bases at J, leaving 4 bases unmatched. Germline lookup yields CDR1 MGHRA and CDR2 YSYEKL. The CDR3 sequence: CASSVWTSGYEQYF. The CDR3 DNA is TGCGCCAGCAGCGTTTGGACTAGCGGGTACGAGCAGTACTTC.

V and J are TRBV29-1 and TRBJ1-1, with D hard to call. Per the germline V gene, CDR1 is SQVTM and CDR2 is ANQGSEA. The CDR3 consists of 12 residues. The ends were cut back, 7 bases at V and 8 bases at J, with 17 bases in the middle. In DNA form, the CDR3 reads TGCAGCGGCTCCGGGAGCTCTCCCGAAGCTTTCTTT. Protein: CSGSGSSPEAFF.

V gene TRBV5-8 combines with J gene TRBJ2-3; 10 bases fit TRBD1. Losses at the gene ends were 4 bases for V and 7 bases for J; bases not matched to a gene: 9. The CDR3 contains 15 residues. CDR1 SGHTS and CDR2 YDEGEE come from the germline V gene. The CDR3 sequence is CASSLRTGGSNTQYF. The CDR3 DNA sequence: TGTGCCAGCAGCCTCAGGACAGGGGGATCGAATACGCAGTATTTT.

This chain connects TRBV2 to TRBJ1-2, with a weak D call TRBD1 (5 bases). Trimming pared 6 bases from V and 5 bases from J, leaving 13 bases between. From germline, CDR1 is SNHLY and CDR2 FYNNEI. This CDR3 region has 13 residues. DNA for the CDR3: TGTGCCAGCAGCAGGGACGGGACTTATGGCTACACCTTC. Its translation: CASSRDGTYGYTF.

The chain joins TRBV19 to TRBJ2-7; possible D gene TRBD1, 5 bases. Germline lookup yields CDR1 LNHDA and CDR2 SQIVND (reference sequence). The CDR3 spans 13 residues. V shed 6 bases and J shed 5 bases, with 14 bases lying between them. DNA for the CDR3: TGTGCCAGTAGAGACAGCCCGATTAACGAGCAGTACTTC. Protein product: CASRDSPINEQYF.

This clone has only a few counts. The CDR3 spells CASSLGWGNSPLHF. The CDR3 region has the DNA TGTGCCAGCAGTTTAGGGTGGGGCAATTCACCCCTCCACTTT. The chain uses TRBV28 and TRBJ1-6; maybe TRBD1 (5 bases). From germline, CDR1 is MDHEN and CDR2 SYDVKM. V was shortened by 2 bases and J by 7 bases, with 9 bases between the two germline ends. This CDR3 is 14 amino acids long.

The chain joins TRBV5-4 to TRBJ1-1; 8 bases align to TRBD1. The germline V gene has CDR1 SGHNT and CDR2 YYREEE (reference sequence). This CDR3 has 16 amino acids. Trimming cost V 1 base and J 0 bases; bases outside gene matches: 5. DNA of the CDR3: TGTGCCAGCAGCTTGAGGACAGGGACCATGAACACTGAAGCTTTCTTT. Translated: CASSLRTGTMNTEAFF.

This clone was seen a single time. CDR3 sequence: CASSQGPNSGNTIYF. The DNA of the CDR3 is TGTGCCAGCAGCCAAGGGCCGAACTCTGGAAACACCATATATTTT. The chain couples TRBV3-1 (or the pseudogene TRBV3-2) to TRBJ1-3; D gene unclear. This CDR3 spans 15 amino acids. CDR1 LGHDT and CDR2 YNNKEL come from the germline V gene (reference sequence). Trimming took 1 base from V and 0 from J, leaving 7 bases between them.

V gene TRBV6-5 combines with J gene TRBJ1-1, with 11 bases lining up with TRBD1. Germline CDR1 and CDR2: MNHEY and SVGAGI. With 7 bases clipped from V and 8 bases from J, the junction kept 12 bases outside the gene matches. CDR3 length: 15 residues. This CDR3 is CASTKLTGTGGEAFF. CDR3 coding DNA: TGTGCCAGCACTAAATTAACCGGGACAGGGGGGGAAGCTTTCTTT.

This clone appeared once. In DNA form, the CDR3 reads TGTGCCAGTGGAGTTGGCCTAGCGGGAGGGGGCAATGAGCAGTTCTTC. It specifies CASGVGLAGGGNEQFF. The rearrangement links TRBV19 to TRBJ2-1, with 12 bases matching TRBD2. The V gene's germline CDR1 is LNHDA and CDR2 SQIVND (reference sequence). The V and J ends lost 8 bases and 6 bases, in that order; junction bases with no gene match: 11. The CDR3 contains 16 residues. The full variable domain, rest sourced from reference TRBV19 and TRBJ2-1, is DGGITQSPKYLFRKEGQNVTLSCEQNLNHDAMYWYRQDPGQGLRLIYYSQIVNDFQKGDIAEGYSVSREKKESFPLTVTSAQKNPTAFYLCASGVGLAGGGNEQFFGPGTRLTVL.

This sequence joins TRBV6-2 or TRBV6-3 and TRBJ1-4, with 7 bases fitting TRBD1. The CDR3 runs to 16 residues. The germline V gene has CDR1 MNHEY and CDR2 SVGEGT. V dropped 6 bases and J dropped 11; count of bases not matched to a gene: 18. DNA for the CDR3: TGTGCCAGCAGCCCTTCGAGGGACAGAAGCCCTGGGAAACTGTTTTTT. It translates to CASSPSRDRSPGKLFF.

The chain recombines TRBV30 with TRBJ1-2; possible D gene TRBD1, 6 bases. CDR3 size: 12 residues. Trimming left V 0 bases short and J 7 bases short, with 9 bases between. The germline V gene has CDR1 GTSNPN and CDR2 SVGIG (reference sequence). The CDR3 loop is CAWSVEGVGYTF. The DNA of the CDR3 is TGTGCCTGGAGTGTTGAGGGGGTTGGCTACACCTTC. Together with reference TRBV30 and TRBJ1-2, the CDR3 gives the full variable domain: SQTIHQWPATLVQPVGSPLSLECTVEGTSNPNLYWYRQAAGRGLQLLFYSVGIGQISSEVPQNLSASRPQDRQFILSSKKLLLSDSGFYLCAWSVEGVGYTFGSGTRLTVV.